The 32 T cell receptor beta chains below come from one sample, sequenced in a study of T cell repertoires in cytomegalovirus infection. TCRdb re-called the reads with MiXCR, one entry per CDR3 protein. The data hold about 890,000 distinct CDR3 sequences, with about a third observed a single time. These receptors have no known antigen. The source material was cultured CD8+ T cells from PBMCs, sampled from culture after CMV antigen stimulation. The receptor source for this set is a human donor in good health (CMV status not recorded). Some clones in this sample may be carry-over from other donors' samples.

The CDR3 DNA sequence: TGCGCCAGCAGCCAAGGGCGGGGCCGACTGGATACGCAGTATTTT. This translates into CASSQGRGRLDTQYF. The chain combines TRBV4-1 with TRBJ2-3; a possible D gene is TRBD2 (6 bases). Germline V lookup: CDR1 MGHRA, CDR2 YSYEKL. The CDR3 loop spans 15 amino acids. Trimming left V 1 base short and J 6 bases short, with 14 bases between.

This clonotype was found many times. The chain uses TRBV7-8 and TRBJ1-4; TRBD1 matches at 7 bases. The trim removed 5 bases at V and 2 bases at J, leaving 8 bases unmatched. This CDR3 contains 16 residues. Per the germline V gene, CDR1 is SGHVS and CDR2 is FQNEAQ. The CDR3 spells CASSPRQGRTNEKLFF. CDR3 nucleotides: TGTGCCAGCAGCCCTCGACAGGGCCGGACTAATGAAAAACTGTTTTTT.

The chain employs TRBV12-3 or TRBV12-4 and TRBJ2-7; D is ambiguous. This CDR3 contains 15 residues. The V end lost 1 base, the J end lost 1 base, and 11 bases lay between the germline ends. Written as DNA, the CDR3 is TGTGCCAGCAGTTTAGGTCCGATTAGTTCCTACGAGCAGTACTTC. It encodes CASSLGPISSYEQYF.

This chain uses TRBV7-6 with TRBJ2-5; 10 bases agree with TRBD2. The V gene's germline CDR1 is SGHVS and CDR2 FNYEAQ. The CDR3 is 16 amino acids. Germline trimming cut 2 bases from V and 1 base from J; bases unmatched to any gene: 4. CDR3: CASSLFSGGVQETQYF. The CDR3 DNA reads TGTGCCAGCAGCTTATTCAGCGGGGGGGTCCAAGAGACCCAGTACTTC.

The chain employs TRBV2 and TRBJ1-2, with 8 bases that match TRBD1. CDR1 is SNHLY, CDR2 FYNNEI, per germline. The V segment lost 9 bases and the J segment 1 base; nucleotides outside the gene matches: 4. The CDR3 is 13 residues long. CDR3 DNA sequence: TGTGCCAGTCCGGGACAGGTTAACTATGGCTACACCTTC. Translating gives CASPGQVNYGYTF.

The gene calls are TRBV6-6 and TRBJ2-3; D is unresolved. Between the trimmed V and J ends, which lost 6 bases and 2 bases, there was a span of 9 bases. The length of the CDR3 is 13 residues. Germline CDR1 reads MNHNY; CDR2 reads SVGAGI (reference sequence). Here the CDR3 reads CASSPGDTDTQYF. CDR3 coding DNA: TGTGCCAGCAGCCCTGGGGACACAGATACGCAGTATTTT.

The chain couples TRBV3-1 to TRBJ1-6; D call uncertain. The CDR3 has 17 residues. The germline V gene has CDR1 LGHDT and CDR2 YNNKEL (reference sequence). Trimming took off 0 bases at V and 0 bases at J, with 9 bases between the two ends. This CDR3 reads CASSQDFRSSYNSPLHF. In DNA, the CDR3 is TGTGCCAGCAGCCAAGACTTCAGGAGCTCCTATAATTCACCCCTCCACTTT.

This clonotype was counted ten times or more. V usage is TRBV7-9 and J usage is TRBJ2-3; TRBD2 agrees at 14 bases. Per the germline V gene, CDR1 is SEHNR and CDR2 is FQNEAQ (reference sequence). The CDR3 runs 18 residues. V lost 5 bases, J lost 2 bases, and 9 bases stayed unmatched. The CDR3 region is CASSQRGLAGEYTDTQYF. As DNA, the CDR3 is TGTGCCAGCAGCCAGAGGGGACTAGCGGGGGAGTACACAGATACGCAGTATTTT.

About this clonotype: A much larger clone differs by one base, so this may be a read error. No conserved phenylalanine or tryptophan is present at the end of the CDR3, so a read error is the likely explanation. V is TRBV7-2 and J is TRBJ2-7, with 16 bases aligning to TRBD2. CDR3 length equals 17 residues. The V gene's germline CDR1 is SGHTA and CDR2 FQGNSA. The ends lost 4 bases at V and 1 base at J; junction bases unmatched: 4. The CDR3 nucleotides read TGTGCCAGCAGCTGGGGACTAGCGGGGGGGCTGTCCTACGAGCAGTACTCC. It codes for CASSWGLAGGLSYEQYS.

This clonotype was seen a handful of times. The chain couples TRBV4-1 to TRBJ1-1; possibly TRBD1 for D (5 bases). Trimming took off 1 base at V and 11 bases at J, with 8 bases between the two ends. This CDR3 is 11 amino acids long. Per germline, CDR1 MGHRA and CDR2 YSYEKL. In DNA, the CDR3 is TGCGCCAGCAGCCAAGGGGACGGGGCTTTCTTT. Translating it yields CASSQGDGAFF.

Notes on this clonotype: Sequence at one end of the junction differs from germline and may be a read error. V gene TRBV7-8 combines with J gene TRBJ2-7; maybe TRBD1 (5 bases). The CDR3 runs 14 residues. Germline-derived CDR1 and CDR2 are SGHVS and FQNEAQ. The CDR3 coding sequence is TGTGCCAGGAGCTCCCGTGGGGCCTTGAACGAGCAGTACTTC. Translation gives CARSSRGALNEQYF.

At least ten counts were recorded for this clonotype. The chain joins TRBV7-9 to TRBJ1-2; D not certain. Looked up from germline, CDR1 is SEHNR and CDR2 is FQNEAQ (reference sequence). The CDR3 covers 13 residues. The V end lost 3 bases, the J end lost 0 bases, and 5 bases lay between the germline ends. CDR3 DNA: TGTGCCAGCAGCTTTCGGACTAACTATGGCTACACCTTC. Protein sequence: CASSFRTNYGYTF.

CDR3 nucleotide sequence: TGCAGCGCGGACCCCGGGGGGACGGAAGCTTTCTTT. Encoded protein: CSADPGGTEAFF. J is TRBJ1-1 and V is TRBV29-1, with D tentatively TRBD1 (5 bases). Germline V gene data show CDR1 as SQVTM and CDR2 as ANQGSEA. The CDR3 contains 12 residues. Trimming shortened V by 7 bases and J by 8 bases, and 17 bases separated the two germline ends.

This clonotype was seen many times. The chain combines TRBV7-9 with TRBJ2-6, with 7 bases matching TRBD1. This CDR3 has 20 residues. V gave up 2 bases and J gave up 0 bases; unmatched junction bases: 13. CDR1 and CDR2 from the germline V gene are SEHNR and FQNEAQ (reference sequence). CDR3: CASSLRGQTKPSSGANVLTF. The CDR3 DNA sequence: TGTGCCAGCAGCTTACGGGGACAGACCAAACCCAGCTCTGGGGCCAACGTCCTGACTTTC.

The V gene is TRBV27, the J gene TRBJ2-7, with a weak D call TRBD2 (6 bases). V gave up 2 bases and J gave up 2 bases, with 16 bases separating them. The CDR3 has 16 amino acids. Germline CDR1 reads MNHEY; CDR2 reads SMNVEV (reference sequence). The CDR3 reads CASSLNPGRTTYEQYV. The CDR3 DNA reads as TGTGCCAGCAGTTTAAACCCGGGCCGGACTACCTACGAGCAGTACGTC.

The chain has TRBV27 and TRBJ2-3; 7 nucleotides align to TRBD2. V trimming: 8 bases; J trimming: 0 bases; junction bases outside the gene matches: 11. Germline V gene data show CDR1 as MNHEY and CDR2 as SMNVEV (reference sequence). CDR3 length equals 16 residues. CDR3 nucleotides: TGTGCCAGCCGGGGGATCCTAGCGGCTAGCACAGATACGCAGTATTTT. It is translated as CASRGILAASTDTQYF.

This clonotype was recorded many times. CDR3 residues: CASSSGTSSSGANVLTF. The CDR3 DNA follows: TGTGCCAGCAGTTCGGGGACTAGCAGCTCTGGGGCCAACGTCCTGACTTTC. The rearrangement links TRBV7-9 to TRBJ2-6, with 9 nucleotides matching TRBD2. The germline gives CDR1 SEHNR, CDR2 FQNEAQ (reference sequence). V was clipped by 6 bases and J by 0 bases; unmatched bases: 6. The CDR3 is 17 amino acids. Looking up the rest from reference TRBV7-9 and TRBJ2-6 gives the full variable domain: DTGVSQNPRHKITKRGQNVTFRCDPISEHNRLYWYRQTLGQGPEFLTYFQNEAQLEKSRLLSDRFSAERPKGSFSTLEIQRTEQGDSAMYLCASSSGTSSSGANVLTFGAGSRLTVL.

J is TRBJ2-1 and V is TRBV9; a weak D match, TRBD2 (6 bases). The CDR3 consists of 18 residues. The V end was cut by 0 bases, the J end by 4 bases, with 20 bases between. Germline CDR1 and CDR2: SGDLS and YYNGEE. This chain's CDR3 is CASSVASWGDEGYNEQFF. CDR3 nucleotides: TGTGCCAGCAGCGTAGCTTCTTGGGGGGACGAAGGGTACAATGAGCAGTTCTTC. Full variable domain (outside the CDR3, taken from reference TRBV9 and TRBJ2-1): DSGVTQTPKHLITATGQRVTLRCSPRSGDLSVYWYQQSLDQGLQFLIQYYNGEERAKGNILERFSAQQFPDLHSELNLSSLELGDSALYFCASSVASWGDEGYNEQFFGPGTRLTVL.

The table lists this clonotype with a few counts. This chain connects TRBV7-9 to TRBJ1-1; D call uncertain. This CDR3 contains 13 residues. The V gene's germline CDR1 is SEHNR and CDR2 FQNEAQ (reference sequence). In DNA, the CDR3 is TGTCAAGCAAACCCCGGGCTGAACACTGAAGCTTTCTTT. This codes for CQANPGLNTEAFF.

This clonotype was recorded a few times. The chain employs TRBV4-2 and TRBJ2-3; D uncertain. V was clipped by 0 bases and J by 0 bases, with 10 bases between them. The length of the CDR3 is 16 residues. The V gene's germline CDR1 is LGHNA and CDR2 YNFKEQ. DNA for the CDR3: TGTGCCAGCAGCCAAGACGAGGCTCCTAGCACAGATACGCAGTATTTT. It encodes CASSQDEAPSTDTQYF.

This clonotype was counted ten times or more. The chain recombines TRBV7-8 with TRBJ2-7; D may be TRBD1 (6 bases). Trimming left V 5 bases short and J 4 bases short, with 24 bases between. The CDR3 loop spans 17 amino acids. Germline V gene lookup returns CDR1 SGHVS and CDR2 FQNEAQ. The CDR3 spells CASSPEGFGQNLYEQYF. The CDR3 bases are TGTGCCAGCAGCCCAGAAGGTTTCGGACAGAACCTATACGAGCAGTACTTC.

The chain joins TRBV10-3 to TRBJ2-7, with D unclear. The CDR3 runs 16 residues. Germline assignment: CDR1 ENHRY and CDR2 SYGVKD. The V gene lost 1 base and the J gene lost 4 bases, with 17 bases spanning the gap. The CDR3 region is CAISEYGQLGGYEQYV. In DNA form, the CDR3 reads TGTGCCATCAGTGAGTATGGGCAGCTAGGCGGTTACGAGCAGTACGTC.

This clonotype was picked up many times. V gene TRBV12-3 or TRBV12-4 combines with J gene TRBJ2-3; no firm D call. The V end was cut by 2 bases, the J end by 0 bases, with 6 bases between. The CDR3 consists of 14 residues. The CDR3 bases are TGTGCCAGCAGTTTATCCTGGAGCACAGATACGCAGTATTTT. Translating gives CASSLSWSTDTQYF.

Of note for this clonotype: A junction end diverges from the germline sequence, so it may reflect a read error. This chain connects TRBV6-1 to TRBJ1-5; the match to TRBD1 covers 12 bases. The length of the CDR3 is 20 residues. Germline values: CDR1 MNHNS, CDR2 SASEGT. CDR3 sequence (DNA): TGTGTCAGCAGTGAACTTTGGGGACAGGGGGCGTCGGCGACGGATCAGCCCCAGCATTTT. The encoded protein is CVSSELWGQGASATDQPQHF.

The chain links TRBV13 to TRBJ2-1, with D unclear. The CDR3 length is 16 residues. CDR1 and CDR2 from the germline V gene are PRHDT and FYEKMQ (reference sequence). Deletions cut 4 bases from V and 0 bases from J, with 13 bases between. The CDR3 reads CASSSQGLSSYNEQFF. The CDR3 DNA sequence: TGTGCCAGCAGCTCTCAAGGGCTGAGCTCCTACAATGAGCAGTTCTTC.

Only a few counts were recorded for this clonotype. The rearrangement uses TRBV12-3 or TRBV12-4 and TRBJ1-2, with 9 bases aligning to TRBD1. J lost 8 bases, V lost 4 bases, and 5 bases had no gene match. The CDR3 sequence is 13 residues long. This CDR3 is CASSYGTGSGYTF. DNA of the CDR3: TGTGCCAGCAGTTACGGGACAGGGTCCGGCTACACCTTC.

This clonotype appeared many times. The chain couples TRBV7-9 to TRBJ2-1; 10 bases are shared with TRBD1. The germline V gene encodes CDR1 SEHNR and CDR2 FQNEAQ (reference sequence). This CDR3 comprises 17 residues. V trimming: 5 bases; J trimming: 4 bases; junction bases outside the gene matches: 11. CDR3 loop: CASSQGQGPTTYNEQFF. CDR3 sequence (DNA): TGTGCCAGCAGCCAGGGACAGGGGCCCACTACTTACAATGAGCAGTTCTTC.

This clonotype was recorded a few times. The rearrangement uses TRBV7-9 and TRBJ1-2; 7 bases map to TRBD1. The CDR3 loop spans 15 amino acids. Germline loops: CDR1 SEHNR, CDR2 FQNEAQ (reference sequence). The junction had 8 bases not matched to a gene; V was cut back by 3 bases and J by 4 bases. The CDR3 bases are TGTGCCAGCAGCTTCCCCCAACAGGGGACCTATGGCTACACCTTC. It is translated as CASSFPQQGTYGYTF.

This clonotype was detected many times. The V call is TRBV7-2, the J call TRBJ2-1, with 10 bases lining up with TRBD1. The trim removed 1 base at V and 8 bases at J, leaving 8 bases unmatched. Germline V CDR1 and CDR2: SGHTA, FQGNSA. This CDR3 comprises 16 residues. This CDR3 reads CASSLVGTGVEDEQFF. The CDR3, as DNA: TGTGCCAGCAGCTTAGTTGGGACAGGGGTCGAAGATGAGCAGTTCTTC.

This clonotype occurred a few times. This chain connects TRBV5-4 to TRBJ2-2; a weak D match, TRBD2 (5 bases). V was pared by 0 bases and J by 3 bases, with 15 bases between. The V gene's germline CDR1 is SGHNT and CDR2 YYREEE (reference sequence). This CDR3 region has 17 residues. As DNA, the CDR3 is TGTGCCAGCAGCTTGGTGGCGGGTCCAGGCTACACCGGGGAGCTGTTTTTT. It is translated as CASSLVAGPGYTGELFF.

This clonotype has at least ten counts. The chain is built from TRBV6-5 and TRBJ2-5; no clear D gene. CDR1 is MNHEY and CDR2 is SVGAGI in the germline V gene. The CDR3 spans 15 residues. The V end was cut by 2 bases, the J end by 0 bases, with 10 bases between. CDR3 protein: CASSYTLSYQETQYF. The CDR3 bases are TGTGCCAGCAGTTACACGTTATCGTACCAAGAGACCCAGTACTTC.

Points on this clonotype: The junction and the germline gene differ at one end; a read error may be behind it. The chain carries TRBV7-3 and TRBJ1-1, with D uncertain. This CDR3 comprises 15 residues. Looked up from germline, CDR1 is SGHTA and CDR2 is FQGTGA. CDR3 sequence reads: CASSRAGSMNTEAYF. The CDR3 region has the DNA TGTGCCAGCAGCCGAGCTGGCAGCATGAACACTGAAGCTTACTTT.